The next 15 T cell receptor beta chains were all read from a single sample in a study of blood T cell repertoires in COVID-19. Method: immunoSEQ multiplex PCR; TCRdb's copy keeps in-frame clones and lacks some. The sample consists of roughly 250,000 clones, roughly 88% of them appearing once. Sample: PBMCs or T cells enriched from blood (not recorded which). The receptor source for this set is a woman aged 40 to 50 with acute COVID-19.

The chain recombines TRBV19 with TRBJ2-1, with 10 bases matching TRBD2. J lost 6 bases, V lost 5 bases, and 7 bases had no gene match. The CDR3 is 15 amino acids. Germline CDR1 reads LNHDA; CDR2 reads SQIVND (reference sequence). The CDR3 sequence: CASSGASGSLNEQFF. The CDR3 DNA sequence: TGTGCCAGTAGTGGAGCTAGCGGGAGTCTCAATGAGCAGTTCTTC. Full variable domain (rest looked up from reference TRBV19 and TRBJ2-1): DGGITQSPKYLFRKEGQNVTLSCEQNLNHDAMYWYRQDPGQGLRLIYYSQIVNDFQKGDIAEGYSVSREKKESFPLTVTSAQKNPTAFYLCASSGASGSLNEQFFGPGTRLTVL.

This chain links TRBV3-1 (or the pseudogene TRBV3-2) with TRBJ1-2; 7 bases match TRBD1. CDR3 length equals 15 residues. J was trimmed by 4 bases and V by 4 bases; bases with no gene match: 9. Germline values: CDR1 LGHDT, CDR2 YNNKEL (reference sequence). DNA for the CDR3: TGTGCCAGCAGCCCACCCGGACAGGTCACCTATGGCTACACCTTC. It yields the protein CASSPPGQVTYGYTF.

In DNA, the CDR3 is TGTGCCAGCAGCCCGGGACAGGGCGCGGGCAATCAGCCCCAGCATTTT. Translated, it gives CASSPGQGAGNQPQHF. V and J are TRBV11-2 and TRBJ1-5; 9 positions match TRBD1. The CDR3 runs 16 residues. The J segment lost 2 bases and the V segment lost 5 bases, leaving 7 bases of the junction unmatched. CDR1 and CDR2 from the germline V gene are SGHAT and FQNNGV.

The chain has TRBV4-2 and TRBJ2-1, with 14 bases lining up with TRBD2. The germline gives CDR1 LGHNA, CDR2 YNFKEQ. V gave up 4 bases and J gave up 1 base; unmatched junction bases: 3. The CDR3 totals 17 residues. This chain's CDR3 is CASSRGTSGSSYNEQFF. In DNA form, the CDR3 reads TGTGCCAGCAGCCGAGGGACTAGCGGGAGTTCCTACAATGAGCAGTTCTTC.

The V call is TRBV19, the J call TRBJ1-1, with TRBD1 as a possible D gene (5 bases). V was clipped by 7 bases and J by 0 bases, with 12 bases between them. The CDR3 contains 14 residues. Looked up from germline, CDR1 is LNHDA and CDR2 is SQIVND (reference sequence). The CDR3 nucleotides read TGTGCCAGTACCGTCAGGGCCTTGAACACTGAAGCTTTCTTT. Translation gives CASTVRALNTEAFF.

V is TRBV29-1 and J is TRBJ2-3, with 12 bases fitting TRBD1. V shed 1 base, J shed 5 bases, and the junction held 4 bases outside the gene matches. CDR3 size: 15 residues. The germline V gene encodes CDR1 SQVTM and CDR2 ANQGSEA. CDR3 amino acids: CSVEGDRGRVDTQYF. The CDR3 DNA reads TGCAGCGTTGAAGGGGACAGGGGGCGGGTAGATACGCAGTATTTT.

The gene calls are TRBV18 and TRBJ1-1; tentative D call: TRBD1 (5 bases). CDR1 KGHSH and CDR2 LQKENI come from the germline V gene. This CDR3 contains 13 residues. Between the trimmed V and J ends, which lost 6 bases and 3 bases, there was a span of 11 bases. The CDR3 DNA reads TGTGCCAGCTCGGGGGGGGAGGACACTGAAGCTTTCTTT. Protein sequence: CASSGGEDTEAFF.

The genes are TRBV5-1 and TRBJ1-2; 9 bases are shared with TRBD1. The CDR3 extends over 15 amino acids. The germline V gene has CDR1 SGHRS and CDR2 YFSETQ. Losses at the gene ends were 0 bases for V and 4 bases for J; bases not matched to a gene: 4. The CDR3 coding sequence is TGCGCCAGCAGCTTGGAGGGACAGGGAGGCTATGGCTACACCTTC. Its translation: CASSLEGQGGYGYTF. Filled out from reference TRBV5-1 and TRBJ1-2, the complete variable domain reads KAGVTQTPRYLIKTRGQQVTLSCSPISGHRSVSWYQQTPGQGLQFLFEYFSETQRNKGNFPGRFSGRQFSNSRSEMNVSTLELGDSALYLCASSLEGQGGYGYTFGSGTRLTVV.

The gene calls are TRBV19 and TRBJ2-1; D gene unclear. Deletions cut 3 bases from V and 5 bases from J, with 8 bases between. CDR3 length: 13 residues. Looked up from germline, CDR1 is LNHDA and CDR2 is SQIVND (reference sequence). The CDR3 region has the DNA TGTGCCAGTAGTATCGAACTCAACAATGAGCAGTTCTTC. Translated: CASSIELNNEQFF.

The chain recombines TRBV18 with TRBJ1-2; D remains unclear. The CDR3 extends over 15 amino acids. CDR1 and CDR2 from the germline V gene are KGHSH and LQKENI. V lost 4 bases and J 5 bases, leaving 17 bases between the germline ends. CDR3 nucleotide sequence: TGTGCCAGCTCACTGGCCGGGGAGATCTCTTATGGCTACACCTTC. Protein product: CASSLAGEISYGYTF.

This chain uses TRBV10-2 with TRBJ2-7; 7 bases align to TRBD1. Trimming took 2 bases from V and 6 from J; bases not matched to a gene: 7. Germline CDR1 reads WSHSY; CDR2 reads SAAADI. CDR3 length: 14 residues. CDR3 residues: CASSEEGAPSEQYV. The CDR3 nucleotides are TGCGCCAGCAGTGAGGAGGGGGCCCCCTCCGAGCAGTACGTC.

The V gene is TRBV27, the J gene TRBJ1-4, with TRBD1 identical over 7 bases. In germline, CDR1 is MNHEY, CDR2 SMNVEV (reference sequence). The length of the CDR3 is 14 residues. The V segment lost 4 bases and the J segment 12 bases; nucleotides outside the gene matches: 11. The CDR3 spells CASSSQKGGRELFF. CDR3 in DNA: TGTGCCAGCAGTTCCCAGAAAGGGGGCCGCGAACTGTTTTTT.

V gene TRBV7-9 combines with J gene TRBJ2-7; 11 positions agree with TRBD2. With 8 bases clipped from V and 2 bases from J, the junction kept 5 bases outside the gene matches. The CDR3 covers 14 residues. Germline CDR1 is SEHNR and CDR2 is FQNEAQ (reference sequence). The CDR3 reads CASSLGLAAYEQYF. As DNA, the CDR3 is TGTGCCAGCTCCTTGGGACTAGCGGCCTACGAGCAGTACTTC.

The V and J genes are TRBV6-5 and TRBJ2-5, with TRBD2 matching over 8 bases. Germline CDR1 reads MNHEY; CDR2 reads SVGAGI. CDR3 length equals 15 residues. V gave up 11 bases and J gave up 2 bases; unmatched junction bases: 13. The CDR3 region has the DNA TGTGCCGTTAAGAGCCTTAGCGGGACACAAGAGACCCAGTACTTC. Translating gives CAVKSLSGTQETQYF.

The chain has TRBV28 and TRBJ1-2; 8 bases align to TRBD1. CDR3 length: 15 residues. With 6 bases clipped from V and 5 bases from J, the junction kept 11 bases outside the gene matches. Per the germline V gene, CDR1 is MDHEN and CDR2 is SYDVKM. The CDR3 nucleotides read TGTGCCAGCAGGACAGGACAGGGTCGGGCTTATGGCTACACCTTC. Translation gives CASRTGQGRAYGYTF.